This T cell receptor (beta chain) emerged from a study of CD8 T cells in ankylosing spondylitis. Study-wide points: Matched synovial fluid from ankylosing spondylitis patients was reported to be enriched for disease-linked clones. Both synovial fluid and blood in reactive arthritis had previously been reported to carry some motif variants. Within ankylosing spondylitis blood, a TCR beta motif made up of fewer than ten highly homologous variants appeared to be characteristic.

The CDR3 has 17 residues. Per germline, CDR1 DFQATT and CDR2 SNEGSKA (reference sequence). J lost 9 bases, V lost 3 bases, and 18 bases had no gene match. On this clonotype itself: Its target is not known.

Researchers built TCR beta libraries using quantitative 5'-RACE with molecular barcodes. One entry per CDR3 protein results from TCRdb running MiXCR on the 5' RACE reads. The sample lists approximately 500,000 distinct CDR3 sequences; roughly an eighth were seen once. The rearrangement uses TRBV20-1 and TRBJ2-1, with 9 positions matching TRBD1. The sample was blood, either unsorted or a sorted T cell fraction (not recorded which). This receptor was taken from a male donor with ankylosing spondylitis. The CDR3 spells CSASIAHPGQGKSEQFF. The CDR3 DNA is TGCAGTGCTAGTATAGCTCACCCGGGACAGGGCAAGAGTGAGCAGTTCTTC.